A single sample is the source of the 14 T cell receptor beta chains below, sequenced in a study of T cell changes during pregnancy in multiple sclerosis. Data came from immunoSEQ multiplex PCR; TCRdb stores just in-frame clones and leaves some out. The data contain tens of thousands of clones, 80% to 95% of them singletons. The sample here was CD8+ T cells from peripheral blood mononuclear cells, taken in the third trimester of pregnancy. Every receptor here comes from a female donor in good health, enrolled as a control in a pregnancy study.

The V gene is TRBV7-9, the J gene TRBJ2-2; possible D gene TRBD2, 6 bases. The CDR3 covers 14 residues. V lost 8 bases to trimming and J lost 2 bases, with 12 bases between them. Per the germline V gene, CDR1 is SEHNR and CDR2 is FQNEAQ (reference sequence). CDR3 coding DNA: TGTGCCAGCGGTGGAGGGAAAAACACCGGGGAGCTGTTTTTT. Translation: CASGGGKNTGELFF.

The rearrangement links TRBV27 to TRBJ1-1; 10 nucleotides line up with TRBD1. In germline, CDR1 is MNHEY, CDR2 SMNVEV (reference sequence). The CDR3 totals 12 residues. Unmatched junction bases numbered 5, after V lost 8 bases and J lost 8 bases. CDR3 amino acids: CASGQGGREAFF. The CDR3 DNA sequence: TGTGCCAGCGGACAGGGGGGTCGGGAAGCTTTCTTT.

The J gene is TRBJ1-5, the V gene TRBV19; 9 bases are a match to TRBD1. This CDR3 spans 16 amino acids. The germline CDR1 and CDR2 sequences are LNHDA and SQIVND (reference sequence). J lost 5 bases, V lost 3 bases, and 8 bases had no gene match. This CDR3 reads CASSIPRDREDQPQHF. Here the CDR3 DNA reads TGTGCCAGTAGTATCCCCCGGGACAGGGAGGATCAGCCCCAGCATTTT.

The J gene is TRBJ2-7, the V gene TRBV12-5; D not certain. The V end was cut by 6 bases, the J end by 1 base, with 10 bases between. There are 13 residues in the CDR3. Germline CDR1 LGHNT, CDR2 FRNRAP. DNA for the CDR3: TGTGCTAGTGGACAAAGACAATCCTACGAGCAGTACTTC. Amino acids: CASGQRQSYEQYF.

This chain uses TRBV7-2 with TRBJ1-2, with no clear D. V was pared by 2 bases and J by 7 bases, with 11 bases between. CDR3 length equals 13 residues. The germline gives CDR1 SGHTA, CDR2 FQGNSA. The CDR3: CASSLYPWLGYTF. DNA of the CDR3: TGTGCCAGCAGCTTATATCCCTGGCTTGGCTACACCTTC. Complete variable domain (other parts from reference TRBV7-2 and TRBJ1-2): GAGVSQSPSNKVTEKGKDVELRCDPISGHTALYWYRQSLGQGLEFLIYFQGNSAPDKSGLPSDRFSAERTGGSVSTLTIQRTQQEDSAVYLCASSLYPWLGYTFGSGTRLTVV.

This clone was seen just once. This sequence joins TRBV4-3 and TRBJ2-1, with 8 bases that match TRBD1. J lost 5 bases, V lost 6 bases, and 6 bases had no gene match. This CDR3 comprises 14 residues. Per the germline V gene, CDR1 is LGHNA and CDR2 is YSLEER. The CDR3 reads CASRGDRTDNEQFF. The CDR3 DNA follows: TGCGCCAGCAGGGGGGACAGGACGGACAATGAGCAGTTCTTC.

The chain links TRBV19 to TRBJ1-5; 8 nucleotides align to TRBD1. CDR3 length equals 14 residues. CDR1 LNHDA and CDR2 SQIVND come from the germline V gene (reference sequence). Trimming cost V 5 bases and J 4 bases; bases outside gene matches: 4. The CDR3 reads CASSVDRGNQPQHF. The CDR3 region has the DNA TGTGCCAGTAGTGTTGACAGGGGAAATCAGCCCCAGCATTTT.

The chain is built from TRBV7-9 and TRBJ1-1, with TRBD1 as a possible D gene (6 bases). In germline, CDR1 is SEHNR, CDR2 FQNEAQ (reference sequence). V was cut by 4 bases and J by 6 bases, with 21 bases left in between. This CDR3 comprises 16 residues. CDR3 coding DNA: TGTGCCAGCAGCTCGAACAGGGTAAATCCCACCGCTGAAGCTTTCTTT. This translates into CASSSNRVNPTAEAFF.

This clone was seen only once. The V and J genes are TRBV5-6 and TRBJ1-2; 8 nucleotides line up with TRBD1. Germline trimming cut 4 bases from V and 5 bases from J; bases unmatched to any gene: 7. The CDR3 spans 14 residues. Germline CDR1 reads SGHDT; CDR2 reads YYEEEE. CDR3 DNA: TGTGCCAGCAGCCCGGGACAGGTTGGGTATGGCTACACCTTC. It yields the protein CASSPGQVGYGYTF.

This chain's CDR3 is CASHSGELPREQFF. The CDR3 DNA reads as TGTGCCAGTCATAGCGGGGAACTACCCCGGGAGCAGTTCTTC. V gene TRBV19 combines with J gene TRBJ2-1; 8 bases fit TRBD2. The V segment lost 8 bases and the J segment 10 bases; nucleotides outside the gene matches: 13. The CDR3 sequence is 14 residues long. Per the germline V gene, CDR1 is LNHDA and CDR2 is SQIVND (reference sequence).

The rearrangement uses TRBV2 and TRBJ1-3; D is undetermined. The V and J ends lost 4 bases and 3 bases respectively, with 7 bases between them. Germline CDR1 reads SNHLY; CDR2 reads FYNNEI. CDR3 size: 13 residues. The CDR3: CASSVHNGNTIYF. Written as DNA, the CDR3 is TGTGCCAGCAGTGTACACAATGGAAACACCATATATTTT.

The genes are TRBV19 and TRBJ1-2; D call uncertain. From germline, CDR1 is LNHDA and CDR2 SQIVND (reference sequence). Deletions cut 4 bases from V and 5 bases from J, with 11 bases between. This CDR3 has 13 residues. This chain's CDR3 is CASSTGLSYGYTF. In DNA form, the CDR3 reads TGTGCCAGTAGTACCGGACTGTCTTATGGCTACACCTTC.

The rearrangement uses TRBV19 and TRBJ1-2; 9 bases match TRBD1. Unmatched junction bases numbered 8, after V lost 2 bases and J lost 4 bases. This CDR3 has 16 residues. CDR1 is LNHDA, CDR2 SQIVND, per germline (reference sequence). CDR3 sequence: CASSIRGQGAVYGYTF. CDR3 sequence (DNA): TGTGCCAGTAGTATAAGGGGACAGGGAGCGGTCTATGGCTACACCTTC.

The gene calls are TRBV19 and TRBJ2-3; the match to TRBD1 covers 9 bases. Germline lookup yields CDR1 LNHDA and CDR2 SQIVND (reference sequence). Unmatched junction bases numbered 7, after V lost 2 bases and J lost 4 bases. This CDR3 has 16 residues. The CDR3 loop reads CASSIRQGVVADTQYF. The CDR3 DNA is TGTGCCAGTAGTATAAGACAGGGGGTAGTGGCAGATACGCAGTATTTT.